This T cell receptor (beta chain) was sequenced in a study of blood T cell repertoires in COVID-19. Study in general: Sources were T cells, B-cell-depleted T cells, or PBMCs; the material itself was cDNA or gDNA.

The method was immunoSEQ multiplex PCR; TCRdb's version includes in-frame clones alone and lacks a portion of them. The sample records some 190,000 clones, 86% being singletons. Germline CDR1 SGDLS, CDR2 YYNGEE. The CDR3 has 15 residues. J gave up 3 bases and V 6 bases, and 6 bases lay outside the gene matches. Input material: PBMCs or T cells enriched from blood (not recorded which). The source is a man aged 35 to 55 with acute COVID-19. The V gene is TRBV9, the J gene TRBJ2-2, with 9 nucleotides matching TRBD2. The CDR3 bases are TGTGCCAGCACTCCGGGACTAGCTTACACCGGGGAGCTGTTTTTT. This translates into CASTPGLAYTGELFF. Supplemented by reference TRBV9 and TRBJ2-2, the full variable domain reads DSGVTQTPKHLITATGQRVTLRCSPRSGDLSVYWYQQSLDQGLQFLIQYYNGEERAKGNILERFSAQQFPDLHSELNLSSLELGDSALYFCASTPGLAYTGELFFGEGSRLTVL.